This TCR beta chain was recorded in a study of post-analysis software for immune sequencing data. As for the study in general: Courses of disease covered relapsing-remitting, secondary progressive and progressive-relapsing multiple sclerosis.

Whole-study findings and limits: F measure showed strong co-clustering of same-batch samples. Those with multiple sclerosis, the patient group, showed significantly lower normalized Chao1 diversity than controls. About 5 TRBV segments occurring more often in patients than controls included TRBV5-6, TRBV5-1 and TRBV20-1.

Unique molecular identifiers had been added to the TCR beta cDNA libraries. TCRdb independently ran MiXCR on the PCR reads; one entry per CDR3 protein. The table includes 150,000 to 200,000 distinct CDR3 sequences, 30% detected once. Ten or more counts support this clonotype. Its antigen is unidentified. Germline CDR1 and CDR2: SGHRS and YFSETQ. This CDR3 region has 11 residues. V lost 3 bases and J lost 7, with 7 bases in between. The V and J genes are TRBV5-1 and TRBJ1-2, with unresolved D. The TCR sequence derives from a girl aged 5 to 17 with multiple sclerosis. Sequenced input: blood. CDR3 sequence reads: CASSSDRGYTF. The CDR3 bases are TGCGCCAGCAGCTCCGACCGTGGCTACACCTTC. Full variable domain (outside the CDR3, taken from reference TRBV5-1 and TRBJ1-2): KAGVTQTPRYLIKTRGQQVTLSCSPISGHRSVSWYQQTPGQGLQFLFEYFSETQRNKGNFPGRFSGRQFSNSRSEMNVSTLELGDSALYLCASSSDRGYTFGSGTRLTVV.